Listed below are T cell receptor beta chains from one sample, sequenced in a study of OX40 agonist ivuxolimab in advanced cancers. The protocol was immunoSEQ multiplex PCR, while the TCRdb copy is restricted to in-frame clones and leaves out a portion. Here the sample spans nearly 80,000 clones, roughly four fifths being singletons. The sequencing used CD4+ or CD8+ T cells sorted from blood, collected in a trial of the OX40 agonist ivuxolimab. The receptors shown here come from an adult with an advanced solid tumor such as melanoma, head and neck, liver or kidney cancer. CDR3s include the opening cysteine and the closing phenylalanine or tryptophan. D genes are given only for firm matches. A clone size is listed for some rows: how often the clone was seen (once, few, many), or a class if it is expanded.

CDR3aa,CDR3nt,abundance,d_gene,v_gene,j_gene
CASSLSGLAQETQYF,TGTGCCAGCAGCTTAAGTGGACTAGCGCAAGAGACCCAGTACTTC,NA,TRBD2,TRBV7-2,TRBJ2-5
CASLGGLTYNEQFF,TGTGCCAGCCTGGGGGGCTTGACTTACAATGAGCAGTTCTTC,NA,NA,TRBV28,TRBJ2-1
CASSALADSGELFF,TGTGCCAGCAGCGCCTTAGCGGACTCCGGGGAGCTGTTTTTT,NA,NA,TRBV9,TRBJ2-2
CASSLGTDPLNEQFF,TGTGCCAGCAGCTTAGGGACAGACCCTCTCAATGAGCAGTTCTTC,NA,NA,TRBV7-7,TRBJ2-1
CASSSGGGNTEAFF,TGTGCCAGCAGTTCCGGAGGGGGGAACACTGAAGCTTTCTTT,NA,NA,TRBV6-1,TRBJ1-1
CASGLVRGPSSYEQYF,TGTGCTAGTGGTTTGGTAAGGGGTCCGAGCTCCTACGAGCAGTACTTC,NA,NA,TRBV12-5,TRBJ2-7
CARSLRGGTYAYEQYF,TGTGCCAGAAGCTTGAGAGGCGGGACTTACGCCTACGAGCAGTACTTC,NA,NA,TRBV5-3,TRBJ2-7
CASSPRGSGGTDTQYF,TGTGCCAGCAGCCCCCGGGGTAGCGGGGGCACAGATACGCAGTATTTT,NA,TRBD2,TRBV7-8,TRBJ2-3
CASIPLDGQGTTGELFF,TGTGCCAGTATCCCTCTGGACGGACAGGGGACCACCGGGGAGCTGTTTTTT,NA,TRBD1,TRBV7-9,TRBJ2-2
CATSRQGEAKNIQYF,TGTGCCACCAGCAGACAGGGGGAAGCCAAAAACATTCAGTACTTC,once,TRBD1,TRBV15,TRBJ2-4
CASSAYRDPTGELFF,TGTGCCAGCAGTGCATACCGGGACCCTACCGGGGAGCTGTTTTTT,NA,NA,TRBV25-1,TRBJ2-2
CASSQDRPSTSENTGELFF,TGTGCCAGCAGCCAAGATCGACCTTCGACTAGCGAAAACACCGGGGAGCTGTTTTTT,NA,TRBD2,TRBV4-2,TRBJ2-2
CASSRSGSFPDTQYF,TGTGCCAGTAGTAGGAGCGGGAGCTTTCCAGATACGCAGTATTTT,NA,TRBD2,TRBV19,TRBJ2-3
CSVATGRDTGELFF,TGCAGCGTTGCCACCGGGCGGGACACCGGGGAGCTGTTTTTT,NA,NA,TRBV29-1,TRBJ2-2
CSVEDRGGIPGNTIYF,TGCAGCGTTGAAGATCGGGGGGGGATCCCTGGAAACACCATATATTTT,once,NA,TRBV29-1,TRBJ1-3
CASSQELSGRAVFYEQYF,TGCGCCAGCAGCCAAGAATTAAGCGGGAGGGCGGTTTTCTACGAGCAGTACTTC,NA,TRBD2,TRBV4-3,TRBJ2-7
CASRPLAQGLYGYTF,TGTGCCAGCAGACCCCTCGCACAGGGGTTATATGGCTACACCTTC,NA,TRBD1,TRBV6-5,TRBJ1-2
CASSFSGKLDTQYF,TGTGCCAGCAGTTTTAGCGGGAAGCTAGATACGCAGTATTTT,NA,TRBD2,TRBV6-1,TRBJ2-3
CASSHTGGAKTPLHF,TGTGCCAGCAGCCACACAGGGGGCGCGAAGACACCCCTCCACTTT,NA,TRBD1,TRBV5-5,TRBJ1-6
CASSLASAGLSYEQYF,TGTGCCAGCAGCTTGGCCTCGGCGGGACTATCCTACGAGCAGTACTTC,NA,TRBD2,TRBV5-4,TRBJ2-7
CAWSEVVEFLSGNTIYF,TGTGCCTGGAGTGAGGTTGTGGAATTTCTCTCTGGAAACACCATATATTTT,NA,NA,TRBV30,TRBJ1-3
CASSSGLPTGKEYEQYF,TGTGCCAGCAGCTCGGGACTCCCCACCGGTAAGGAGTACGAGCAGTACTTC,few,NA,TRBV5-4,TRBJ2-7
CASSFGQGAGYEQYF,TGTGCCAGCAGCTTTGGACAGGGGGCCGGGTACGAGCAGTACTTC,NA,TRBD1,TRBV7-2,TRBJ2-7
CASSPGENTGELFF,TGTGCCAGCTCACCCGGGGAAAACACCGGGGAGCTGTTTTTT,NA,NA,TRBV18,TRBJ2-2
CASSHGPGGQPQHF,TGTGCCAGCAGTCACGGACCAGGGGGTCAGCCCCAGCATTTT,NA,TRBD1,TRBV2,TRBJ1-5
CASSFLAVETQYF,TGTGCCAGCAGCTTTCTAGCAGTAGAGACCCAGTACTTC,NA,NA,TRBV14,TRBJ2-5
CASSSTRLAYSNEQFF,TGTGCCAGCAGCTCAACACGACTAGCGTATAGCAATGAGCAGTTCTTC,NA,TRBD2,TRBV5-4,TRBJ2-1
CASSLEGGNGYTF,TGCGCCAGCAGCTTGGAGGGGGGAAATGGCTACACCTTC,NA,NA,TRBV5-1,TRBJ1-2
CAISTTTANTEAFF,TGTGCCATCAGCACAACGACAGCAAACACTGAAGCTTTCTTT,once,NA,TRBV10-3,TRBJ1-1
CASSVGRVQETQYF,TGTGCCAGCAGTGTCGGACGCGTACAAGAGACCCAGTACTTC,NA,NA,TRBV6-1,TRBJ2-5
CASNRGTSDSYEQYF,TGTGCCAGCAACCGCGGGACTAGCGACTCCTACGAGCAGTACTTC,NA,TRBD2,TRBV4-2,TRBJ2-7
CATSRDLGDLNTEAFF,TGTGCCACCAGCAGAGATTTGGGGGACTTGAACACTGAAGCTTTCTTT,NA,NA,TRBV15,TRBJ1-1
CASSASWGTSNEKLFF,TGTGCCAGCAGTGCTTCCTGGGGTACTTCTAATGAAAAACTGTTTTTT,NA,NA,TRBV2,TRBJ1-4
CASHTASEFNYGYTF,TGTGCCTCTCACACGGCATCCGAATTTAACTATGGCTACACCTTC,NA,NA,TRBV6-6,TRBJ1-2
CASSLGGQISYEQYF,TGTGCCAGCAGCTTAGGCGGACAGATCTCCTACGAGCAGTACTTC,NA,NA,TRBV7-2,TRBJ2-7
CASSPLQGAGELFF,TGCGCCAGCAGCCCCCTCCAGGGCGCCGGGGAGCTGTTTTTT,NA,NA,TRBV5-1,TRBJ2-2
CASSPGGTGDYRSGANVLTF,TGTGCCAGCTCACCCGGCGGGACAGGGGATTATAGGTCTGGGGCCAACGTCCTGACTTTC,NA,TRBD1,TRBV18,TRBJ2-6
CASSLVAGVLQFDEQFF,TGCGCCAGCAGCTTGGTGGCAGGAGTCCTTCAATTCGATGAGCAGTTCTTC,once,NA,TRBV5-1,TRBJ2-1
CASSFGSGGAGDTQYF,TGTGCCAGCAGCTTTGGGAGCGGGGGGGCGGGAGATACGCAGTATTTT,NA,TRBD2,TRBV7-8,TRBJ2-3
CASSLDKPGEQYF,TGTGCCAGCAGCTTGGACAAACCCGGCGAGCAGTACTTC,NA,NA,TRBV11-2,TRBJ2-7
CASTSPSGAREQYF,TGTGCCAGCACCTCCCCATCGGGGGCGCGGGAGCAGTACTTC,NA,NA,TRBV6-5,TRBJ2-7
CASSEFAGAGKTQYF,TGTGCCAGCAGTGAGTTCGCGGGAGCGGGGAAGACCCAGTACTTC,NA,TRBD2,TRBV2,TRBJ2-5
CSVVGLAGVNEQFF,TGCAGCGTTGTAGGTCTAGCGGGGGTCAATGAGCAGTTCTTC,NA,TRBD2,TRBV29-1,TRBJ2-1
CASSETLTAYQETQYF,TGTGCCAGCAGTGAAACCCTAACAGCGTACCAAGAGACCCAGTACTTC,NA,NA,TRBV2,TRBJ2-5
CASSYINTGELFF,TGTGCCAGCAGTTACATTAACACCGGGGAGCTGTTTTTT,NA,NA,TRBV2,TRBJ2-2
CAWSVRYSGYTF,TGTGCCTGGAGTGTAAGGTATTCTGGCTACACCTTC,NA,NA,TRBV30,TRBJ1-2
CASSLEVMNTEAFF,TGTGCCAGCAGCTTGGAGGTCATGAACACTGAAGCTTTCTTT,NA,NA,TRBV5-5,TRBJ1-1
CASSLRLGLLNTEAFF,TGTGCCAGCAGCTTAAGATTAGGTCTTCTGAACACTGAAGCTTTCTTT,NA,NA,TRBV7-9,TRBJ1-1
CAWSVGINYGYTF,TGTGCCTGGAGTGTAGGTATAAACTATGGCTACACCTTC,once,NA,TRBV30,TRBJ1-2
CASSLELNTEAFF,TGCGCCAGCAGCTTGGAGTTGAACACTGAAGCTTTCTTT,NA,NA,TRBV5-1,TRBJ1-1
CASSQENRGWETQYF,TGCGCCAGCAGCCAAGAAAACAGGGGGTGGGAGACCCAGTACTTC,NA,TRBD1,TRBV4-3,TRBJ2-5
CASSYPSGGLSYEQYF,TGTGCCAGCAGTTATCCTAGCGGGGGCCTATCCTACGAGCAGTACTTC,NA,TRBD2,TRBV6-6,TRBJ2-7